The present entry profiles one T cell receptor (beta chain) with its context. The sample belongs to a study of blood T cell repertoires in COVID-19. The ends were cut back, 5 bases at V and 2 bases at J, with 10 bases in the middle. CDR3 length: 13 amino acids. The V gene's germline CDR1 is SGHAT and CDR2 FQNNGV. The method was immunoSEQ multiplex PCR; TCRdb's version includes in-frame clones alone and lacks a portion of them. The sample contains 200,000 or so clones, 83% of which appear only once. The material sequenced was PBMCs or T cells enriched from blood (not recorded which). The genes are TRBV11-2 and TRBJ2-7; D unresolved. The TCR was taken from a woman in her 50s who had been exposed to COVID-19. The CDR3 loop reads CASSTRGAYEQYF. For the CDR3, the DNA is TGTGCCAGCAGCACCCGAGGTGCCTACGAGCAGTACTTC. Variable domain in full (rest from reference TRBV11-2 and TRBJ2-7): EAGVAQSPRYKIIEKRQSVAFWCNPISGHATLYWYQQILGQGPKLLIQFQNNGVVDDSQLPKDRFSAERLKGVDSTLKIQPAKLEDSAVYLCASSTRGAYEQYFGPGTRLTVT.